Presented here are 3 T cell receptor beta chains from one specimen sequenced in a study of patients and donors after allogeneic stem cell transplantation. A single record per CDR3 protein comes from TCRdb applying MiXCR to the RT-PCR reads. Here the sample spans hundreds of thousands of distinct CDR3 sequences, 15% to 20% being singletons. What was sequenced was blood, either unsorted or a sorted T cell fraction (not recorded which). These TCRs come from a human donor who was either an allogeneic HSCT recipient or a stem cell or donor lymphocyte infusion donor (not recorded which). It is not recorded whose cells these are; they may come from a transplant donor.

This clonotype occurred a few times. V and J are TRBV20-1 and TRBJ2-3; D gene uncertain. The V gene lost 3 bases and the J gene lost 1 base, with 5 bases spanning the gap. The CDR3 loop spans 12 amino acids. Germline CDR1 DFQATT, CDR2 SNEGSKA (reference sequence). In nucleotides, the CDR3 is TGCAGTGCTAGTCCACGCACAGATACGCAGTATTTT. Amino acids: CSASPRTDTQYF.

V is TRBV7-9 and J is TRBJ2-3, with 16 nucleotides matching TRBD2. This CDR3 region has 17 residues. From germline, CDR1 is SEHNR and CDR2 FQNEAQ (reference sequence). V was pared by 10 bases and J by 2 bases, with 9 bases of the junction left unmatched. CDR3 DNA sequence: TGTGCCACCCTCGGGACTAGCGGGGGGGTTATCACAGATACGCAGTATTTT. Residues: CATLGTSGGVITDTQYF.

The chain combines TRBV11-3 with TRBJ1-1; no reliable D call. Between the trimmed V and J ends, which lost 0 bases and 6 bases, there was a span of 11 bases. The CDR3 totals 14 residues. Germline loops: CDR1 SGHNT, CDR2 YENEEA. CDR3 sequence: CASSLDGGASEAFF. The DNA for the CDR3 is TGTGCCAGCAGCTTAGACGGCGGAGCGTCTGAAGCTTTCTTT. Together with reference TRBV11-3 and TRBJ1-1, the CDR3 gives the full variable domain: EAGVVQSPRYKIIEKKQPVAFWCNPISGHNTLYWYLQNLGQGPELLIRYENEEAVDDSQLPKDRFSAERLKGVDSTLKIQPAELGDSAVYLCASSLDGGASEAFFGQGTRLTVV.